This T cell receptor (beta chain) was profiled in a study of blood T cell repertoires in COVID-19. At the level of the study: Acute and convalescent COVID-19 samples came from the United States, Italy and Spain.

The germline CDR1 and CDR2 sequences are MDHEN and SYDVKM. V dropped 7 bases and J dropped 7; count of bases not matched to a gene: 12. This CDR3 comprises 15 residues. This study enrolled people aged 18 to 89 from approximately 25 US geographic areas. Data came from immunoSEQ multiplex PCR; TCRdb stores just in-frame clones and leaves some out. The sample shows approximately 310,000 clones, around nine tenths of them seen only once. The TCR originated in a man aged 60-69 years who had recovered from COVID-19. Sequencing was performed on PBMCs or T cells enriched from blood (not recorded which). V usage is TRBV28 and J usage is TRBJ2-1; 8 bases match TRBD2. In DNA, the CDR3 is TGTGCCAGCATTACGCCGGGACTAGTAATGAATGAGCAGTTCTTC. Encoded protein: CASITPGLVMNEQFF.